These 20 T cell receptor beta chains were all obtained from the same sample, sequenced in a study of patients and donors after allogeneic stem cell transplantation. From the RT-PCR reads, TCRdb called clonotypes with MiXCR, one entry per CDR3 protein. Among about 960,000 distinct CDR3 sequences listed, approximately 19% were seen once. Sequencing was performed on blood, either unsorted or a sorted T cell fraction (not recorded which). These receptor sequences come from a human donor who was either an allogeneic HSCT recipient or a stem cell or donor lymphocyte infusion donor (not recorded which). It is not recorded whose cells these are; they may come from a transplant donor.

This chain joins TRBV6-1 and TRBJ1-5; D gene ambiguous. The CDR3 runs to 15 residues. The V gene lost 8 bases and the J gene lost 3 bases, with 17 bases spanning the gap. Looked up from germline, CDR1 is MNHNS and CDR2 is SASEGT. CDR3 protein: CASFFRAGLNQPQHF. The DNA for the CDR3 is TGTGCCAGCTTCTTCCGGGCAGGCCTCAATCAGCCCCAGCATTTT.

For the CDR3, the DNA is TGTGCCAGCAGTTTTGGGGGGGAGGGACTCTCTGGAAACACCATATATTTT. Translated, it gives CASSFGGEGLSGNTIYF. The chain combines TRBV2 with TRBJ1-3; a weak D match, TRBD1 (5 bases). Between the trimmed V and J ends, which lost 5 bases and 0 bases, there was a span of 17 bases. The CDR3 is 17 amino acids. The germline V gene encodes CDR1 SNHLY and CDR2 FYNNEI.

This clonotype was seen only a few times. V gene TRBV20-1 combines with J gene TRBJ1-4; TRBD1 is a possible D gene (5 bases). The CDR3 is 17 amino acids. The germline gives CDR1 DFQATT, CDR2 SNEGSKA (reference sequence). V lost 6 bases, J lost 0 bases, and 20 bases lay in between. The CDR3 sequence: CSAPRVRQTATNEKLFF. The CDR3 DNA reads TGCAGTGCCCCACGGGTTCGACAGACCGCAACTAATGAAAAACTGTTTTTT.

In this sample, this clonotype turned up a few times. The V gene is TRBV7-9, the J gene TRBJ2-5; D is uncertain. The CDR3 runs 13 residues. V was shortened by 5 bases and J by 7 bases, with 14 bases between the two germline ends. Looked up from germline, CDR1 is SEHNR and CDR2 is FQNEAQ (reference sequence). CDR3 DNA: TGTGCCAGCAGCGTCATAGAGTATGGGACCCAGTACTTC. Its translation: CASSVIEYGTQYF.

A note on this clonotype: Sequence at one end of the junction differs from germline and may be a read error. The chain employs TRBV4-1 and TRBJ2-1, with D perhaps being TRBD1 or TRBD2 (6 bases each). Germline loops: CDR1 MGHRA, CDR2 YSYEKL. The CDR3 is 13 residues long. The DNA for the CDR3 is TGCACCAGCAGCCCGCCGGGGGCGGGTGAGCAGTTCTTC. Its translation: CTSSPPGAGEQFF.

The chain uses TRBV6-2 or TRBV6-3 and TRBJ1-6; D is undetermined. This CDR3 comprises 15 residues. V was clipped by 6 bases and J by 9 bases, with 18 bases between them. Germline V gene data show CDR1 as MNHEY and CDR2 as SVGEGT. CDR3 sequence reads: CASSPRDRVASPLHF. For the CDR3, the DNA is TGTGCCAGCAGCCCTCGAGATCGAGTGGCTTCACCCCTCCACTTT.

This chain connects TRBV6-1 to TRBJ1-4, with D possibly being TRBD1 (6 bases). Looked up from germline, CDR1 is MNHNS and CDR2 is SASEGT. V was pared by 5 bases and J by 8 bases, with 15 bases between. The CDR3 has 14 amino acids. The CDR3 bases are TGTGCCAGCAGTAAGACAGGAAAGGAGGAAAAACTGTTTTTT. Translated, it gives CASSKTGKEEKLFF.

This clonotype was detected ten times or more. The chain joins TRBV4-3 to TRBJ2-7; no reliable D call. The CDR3 totals 15 residues. V lost 1 base and J lost 2, with 12 bases in between. From germline, CDR1 is LGHNA and CDR2 YSLEER. The CDR3 loop reads CASSQATVQPYEQYF. DNA for the CDR3: TGCGCCAGCAGCCAAGCCACCGTCCAACCCTACGAGCAGTACTTC.

The rearrangement links TRBV6-6 to TRBJ2-7; D may correspond to TRBD1 or TRBD2 (5 bases each). This CDR3 spans 11 amino acids. The V end lost 7 bases, the J end lost 6 bases, and 10 bases lay between the germline ends. Germline CDR1 MNHNY, CDR2 SVGAGI (reference sequence). CDR3 bases: TGTGCCAGCAAGGGGACCTTCGAGCAGTACTTC. It is translated as CASKGTFEQYF.

Ten or more counts support this clonotype. The chain employs TRBV12-3 or TRBV12-4 and TRBJ2-3; D remains unclear. CDR3 size: 10 residues. V shed 6 bases and J shed 6 bases, with 4 bases lying between them. CDR3 protein: CASRSDTQYF. In nucleotides, the CDR3 is TGTGCCAGCAGAAGTGATACGCAGTATTTT.

This rearrangement joins TRBV2 to TRBJ1-2; 8 bases line up with TRBD1. CDR1 is SNHLY, CDR2 FYNNEI, per germline. This CDR3 is 14 amino acids long. J lost 5 bases, V lost 9 bases, and 11 bases had no gene match. The CDR3 loop is CARQPGTGVYGYTF. The CDR3 DNA sequence: TGTGCCAGACAGCCTGGGACAGGCGTTTATGGCTACACCTTC.

This clonotype was found many times. This chain uses TRBV12-3 or TRBV12-4 with TRBJ1-2; D call uncertain. The CDR3 is 15 residues long. Trimming took off 6 bases at V and 2 bases at J, with 16 bases between the two ends. The CDR3 DNA follows: TGTGCCAGCAGCCCCACACGGCTACTAAACTATGGCTACACCTTC. Encoded protein: CASSPTRLLNYGYTF.

This clonotype has at least ten counts. The V gene is TRBV29-1, the J gene TRBJ1-2; no clear D gene. The CDR3 sequence is 11 residues long. Germline CDR1 and CDR2: SQVTM and ANQGSEA. The V and J ends lost 0 bases and 7 bases respectively, with 6 bases between them. CDR3 in amino acids: CSVEDRIGYTF. The CDR3 region has the DNA TGCAGCGTTGAAGATCGTATTGGCTACACCTTC.

The CDR3 here is CSAKGDSLNTEAFF. In nucleotides, the CDR3 is TGCAGTGCTAAGGGGGACAGCCTGAACACTGAAGCTTTCTTT. The rearrangement joins TRBV20-1 to TRBJ1-1; TRBD1 matches at 7 bases. Germline trimming cut 4 bases from V and 0 bases from J; bases unmatched to any gene: 5. The CDR3 runs to 14 residues. In germline, CDR1 is DFQATT, CDR2 SNEGSKA (reference sequence).

The rearrangement links TRBV3-1 to TRBJ2-1, with 9 bases fitting TRBD2. Germline assignment: CDR1 LGHDT and CDR2 YNNKEL (reference sequence). Losses at the gene ends were 6 bases for V and 0 bases for J; bases not matched to a gene: 15. CDR3 length: 19 amino acids. CDR3 in DNA: TGTGCCAGCAGAAGCACGCGACTAGCGGTCCCGAGCTCCTACAATGAGCAGTTCTTC. Its translation: CASRSTRLAVPSSYNEQFF.

The rearrangement uses TRBV2 and TRBJ1-5; D gene unclear. V was pared by 2 bases and J by 3 bases, with 17 bases between. The CDR3 is 17 residues long. The germline V gene encodes CDR1 SNHLY and CDR2 FYNNEI. The CDR3 here is CASSEREGLAFNQPQHF. For the CDR3, the DNA is TGTGCCAGCAGTGAACGAGAAGGTCTTGCGTTCAATCAGCCCCAGCATTTT.

This rearrangement joins TRBV5-7 to TRBJ1-2, with 8 bases lining up with TRBD1. TRBV5-7 is classed as an ORF, of uncertain function. The CDR3 consists of 14 residues. The ends lost 1 base at V and 6 bases at J; junction bases unmatched: 5. The CDR3 nucleotides are TGTGCCAGCAGCTTGCATTCAGGGGGCAATGGCTACACCTTC. Translating it yields CASSLHSGGNGYTF.

Ten or more counts support this clonotype. The chain joins TRBV12-3 or TRBV12-4 to TRBJ2-7; the D gene is possibly TRBD1 (5 bases). The ends were cut back, 2 bases at V and 6 bases at J, with 11 bases in the middle. The CDR3 sequence is 13 residues long. As DNA, the CDR3 is TGTGCCAGCAGTTTACTCCAGGGTGGCGAGCAGTACTTC. Its translation is CASSLLQGGEQYF.

This clonotype was observed a handful of times. The germline gene is not matched at one end of the junction; a read error may be the cause. The genes are TRBV20-1 and TRBJ2-2; 11 bases are a match to TRBD1. This CDR3 is 14 amino acids long. Germline assignment: CDR1 DFQATT and CDR2 SNEGSKA (reference sequence). CDR3 DNA: TGCAGTGCCCGGACAGGGGGCAGGACCGGCGAGCTGTTTTTT. Translation gives CSARTGGRTGELFF.

The rearrangement joins TRBV15 to TRBJ1-5; D unresolved. The CDR3 is made up of 14 amino acids. V shed 0 bases and J shed 5 bases, with 8 bases lying between them. Germline V gene lookup returns CDR1 LNHNV and CDR2 YYDKDF (reference sequence). The CDR3: CATSRDNDYQPQHF. The CDR3 bases are TGTGCCACCAGCAGAGATAATGATTATCAGCCCCAGCATTTT.